This T cell receptor beta chain was sequenced in a study of CD8 T cells in Susac syndrome. Reverse transcription of about 0.45 to 1 ug RNA used random hexamers. A multiplex approach, immunoSEQ multiplex PCR, amplified TCR beta CDR3 across 54 Vbeta and 13 Jbeta. Via MiXCR, TCRdb re-called the immunoSEQ multiplex PCR reads, giving one row per CDR3 protein. Of around 270,000 distinct CDR3 sequences in the sample, roughly 90% were seen once. This receptor was identified in a human donor with multiple sclerosis. Sequenced: CD8+ T cells from PBMCs.

CDR3 in amino acids: CAWRWNSGANVLTF. The DNA of the CDR3 is TGTGCCTGGAGATGGAACTCTGGGGCCAACGTCCTGACTTTC. This chain joins TRBV30 and TRBJ2-6; D is unresolved. CDR1 GTSNPN and CDR2 SVGIG come from the germline V gene (reference sequence). This CDR3 has 14 amino acids. V lost 3 bases to trimming and J lost 0 bases, with 6 bases between them.